This T cell receptor beta chain was sequenced for a study of blood T cells in healthy people across ages (dated by TCRdb to the mid-2010s). With regard to the full study: In model experiments, roughly one uniquely barcoded TCR beta cDNA molecule per two T cells was captured by template switching. Age-related changes in TCR beta repertoire diversity were measured in the study by deep sequencing normalized with unique cDNA molecular identifiers. Four age groups were formed from the donors: young (average roughly 15 years), middle-aged (approximately 40), aged (roughly 56) and long-lived (about 75). To avoid experimental bias, donors of different ages were spread randomly across the sequencing lanes. For two donors (one aged 18 to 30 and one aged 80 or older), the study analyzed two additional independent replicas of 1 million unique cDNA reads from the same blood draw.

With respect to this clonotype: Its cognate antigen has yet to be identified. Base qualities are not recorded, but no much larger clone differs from it by a single base.

V is shortened by 7 bases, J by 3 bases, and the region joining them spans 15 bases. The germline V gene (reference sequence) yields LNHDA for CDR1 and SQIVND for CDR2. The CDR3 has 14 amino acids, counting the end cysteine and phenylalanine. The DNA shown is the 42-base CDR3, in frame from base 1. Systemically healthy Caucasian individuals from Russia, 39 in total and aged roughly 6 to 95 years, were included as donors. Each donor gave 8 to 10 milliliters of peripheral blood, drawn into EDTA-treated Vacutainer tubes. PBMCs were isolated by Ficoll-Paque density-gradient centrifugation, with at least 7 million obtained per sample. Total RNA, at least 6 micrograms per sample, was extracted from PBMCs with Trizol reagent. The percentages of naive CD45RAhigh/CD27high T cells were determined by flow cytometry on a PBMC aliquot from every donor. Study-wide findings and limitations: Compared with the aged group, the long-lived group had more naive CD4+ T cells, fewer expanded clones and increased TCR diversity, a pattern suggesting age selection. As age increased, observed TCR beta diversity per million T cells dropped in a roughly linear way, and a significant reduction was already evident by age 40. Total diversity estimates from one million sequenced T cells were considered lower bounds and underestimates. A strong correlation was found between observed TCR beta diversity and the percentage of naive T cells measured by flow cytometry. Because profiling used bulk unsorted PBMCs, naive and antigen-experienced compartments could not be compared conclusively. Because the CMV infection status of the donors was unknown, age-related changes in expanded clonotypes may potentially have been confounded.

Library prep was done by 5' RACE. The sequencer was an Illumina HiSeq 2500. A second roughly 6 to 11 cycle PCR used a sample-barcoded 5' primer and a J-beta primer mix. Each TCR beta cDNA molecule received a unique molecular identifier from a template-switch 5' adaptor carrying 12 random nucleotides. Each sample yielded at least 3 million CDR3-containing paired-end reads. First-strand cDNA synthesis was performed from all RNA using the Mint cDNA synthesis kit, with priming by a TRBC-specific oligonucleotide. All cDNA was treated with uracil-DNA glycosylase and then went through a first 18-cycle PCR with the universal primers M1SS and BC2_uni_R. Per the original workflow: Each sample was normalized by randomly selecting 1 million high-quality reads, each carrying a distinct molecular identifier. Reads sharing molecular identifiers were discarded rather than binned into consensus sequences. MiTCR, run with a Q25 quality threshold and the strictest error-elimination algorithm, handled CDR3 identification, clonotype clustering and error correction. A nonparametric unseen species model using Euler transformation provided a lower-bound estimate of total TCR beta diversity. TCRdb trimmed public reads at Q25 via fastp, called clones via MiXCR and kept in-frame beta chains. Rows matching on CDR3 protein sequence are summarized as one entry with the most common DNA and genes. Here the V and J calls rest on TCRdb's processing, not on the authors' analysis. Counted in this sample were 650,000 to 700,000 distinct CDR3 sequences; less than 40% of them appeared once. Less than 20% of the sample lies in the top ten.

Input material: blood. The sequence came from a woman over 75 in good health. Donor details come from another sample of the same person, matched by shared clones. The chain joins TRBV19 to TRBJ1-1; the D gene is unclear. The CDR3 sequence is CASTETGSHTEAFF. DNA sequence: TGTGCCAGTACCGAAACCGGCTCCCACACTGAAGCTTTCTTT.